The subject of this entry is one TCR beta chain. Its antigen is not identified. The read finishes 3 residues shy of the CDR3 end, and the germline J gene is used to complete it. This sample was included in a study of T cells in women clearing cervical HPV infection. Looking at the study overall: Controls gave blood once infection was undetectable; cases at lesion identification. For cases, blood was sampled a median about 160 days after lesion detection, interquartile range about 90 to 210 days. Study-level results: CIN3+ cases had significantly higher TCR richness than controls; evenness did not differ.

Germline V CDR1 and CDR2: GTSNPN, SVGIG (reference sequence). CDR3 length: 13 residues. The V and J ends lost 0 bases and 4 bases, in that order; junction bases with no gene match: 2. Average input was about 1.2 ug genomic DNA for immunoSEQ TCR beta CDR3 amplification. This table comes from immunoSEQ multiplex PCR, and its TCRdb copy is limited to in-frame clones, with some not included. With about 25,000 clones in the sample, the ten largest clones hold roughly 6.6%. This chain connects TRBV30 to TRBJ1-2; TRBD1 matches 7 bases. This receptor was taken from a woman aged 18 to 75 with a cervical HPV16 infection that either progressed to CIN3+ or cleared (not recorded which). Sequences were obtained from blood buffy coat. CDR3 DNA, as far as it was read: TGTGCCTGGAGTGTATGGGACAGCTATGGC. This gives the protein CAWSVWDSYG. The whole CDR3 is CAWSVWDSYGYTF.